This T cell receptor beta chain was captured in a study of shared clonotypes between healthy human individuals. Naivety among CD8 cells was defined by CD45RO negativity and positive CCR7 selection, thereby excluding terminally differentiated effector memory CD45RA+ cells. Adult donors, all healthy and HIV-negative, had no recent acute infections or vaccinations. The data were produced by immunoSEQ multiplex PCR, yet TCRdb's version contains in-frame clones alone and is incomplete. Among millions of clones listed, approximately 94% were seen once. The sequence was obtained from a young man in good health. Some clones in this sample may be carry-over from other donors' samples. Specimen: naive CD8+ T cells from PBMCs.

Written as DNA, the CDR3 is TGTGCCAGCAGTTTAGGACACACCGGGGAGCTGTTTTTT. This translates into CASSLGHTGELFF. The rearrangement links TRBV28 to TRBJ2-2; D remains ambiguous. Germline V gene lookup returns CDR1 MDHEN and CDR2 SYDVKM. The V and J ends lost 2 bases and 3 bases respectively, with 4 bases between them. This CDR3 has 13 amino acids. Full variable domain (rest looked up from reference TRBV28 and TRBJ2-2): DVKVTQSSRYLVKRTGEKVFLECVQDMDHENMFWYRQDPGLGLRLIYFSYDVKMKEKGDIPEGYSVSREKKERFSLILESASTNQTSMYLCASSLGHTGELFFGEGSRLTVL.